This passage covers 31 T cell receptor beta chains from one sample sequenced in a study of blood T cell repertoires in COVID-19. Clones were read by immunoSEQ multiplex PCR, and TCRdb kept only the in-frame ones, dropping some. The sample records roughly 200,000 clones, 65% to 90% being singletons. Material: peripheral blood. These receptors were collected from a human donor in a cohort sampled during active COVID-19.

The CDR3 spells CASSFQGSSKLFF. As DNA, the CDR3 is TGTGCCAGCAGCTTTCAGGGTAGTTCCAAACTGTTTTTT. The V and J genes are TRBV7-2 and TRBJ1-4; tentative D call: TRBD1 (5 bases). The germline V and J ends were trimmed by 3 bases and 11 bases, with 13 bases remaining between them. This CDR3 is 13 amino acids long. Germline V gene data show CDR1 as SGHTA and CDR2 as FQGNSA.

The chain recombines TRBV11-3 with TRBJ2-7; 7 bases map to TRBD2. V lost 5 bases and J lost 4; bases outside the gene matches: 11. Germline V gene sequence: CDR1 SGHNT, CDR2 YENEEA. CDR3 length equals 15 residues. The CDR3, as DNA: TGTGCCAGCAGCCCGAGCGGGACCACTGGATACGAGCAGTACTTC. Translated: CASSPSGTTGYEQYF.

The chain combines TRBV21-1 with TRBJ2-2; whether TRBD2, the table's D call, matches the DNA was not checked. TRBV21-1 is assigned pseudogene status. The CDR3 extends over 17 amino acids. The CDR3 DNA is TGTGCCAGCACCAACGAGAGAGGCGGGAGCTGCACCGGGGAGCTGTTTTTT. This sequence encodes CASTNERGGSCTGELFF.

This chain links TRBV6-2 or TRBV6-3 with TRBJ2-3; TRBD1 aligns across 7 bases. Germline V CDR1 and CDR2: MNHEY, SVGEGT. V lost 0 bases, J lost 1 base, and 10 bases stayed unmatched. There are 18 residues in the CDR3. DNA for the CDR3: TGTGCCAGCAGTTACTCAACCGGGACAGAACTACGCACAGATACGCAGTATTTT. Encoded protein: CASSYSTGTELRTDTQYF.

The chain combines TRBV4-1 with TRBJ1-3; D is perhaps TRBD1 (5 bases). V shed 2 bases and J shed 2 bases, with 10 bases lying between them. CDR1 is MGHRA, CDR2 YSYEKL, per germline. There are 15 residues in the CDR3. CDR3 coding DNA: TGCGCCAGCAGCCAACTGGGACTCCCTGGAAACACCATATATTTT. Encoded protein: CASSQLGLPGNTIYF.

This clone showed up just once. V is TRBV3-1 (or the pseudogene TRBV3-2) and J is TRBJ2-6; 9 nucleotides agree with TRBD1. The germline CDR1 and CDR2 sequences are LGHDT and YNNKEL (reference sequence). CDR3 length: 21 amino acids. V gave up 0 bases and J gave up 0 bases; unmatched junction bases: 12. CDR3 residues: CASSQDGGRGQGISGANVLTF. Here the CDR3 DNA reads TGTGCCAGCAGCCAAGATGGAGGACGAGGACAGGGGATCTCTGGGGCCAACGTCCTGACTTTC.

This chain connects TRBV6-2 or TRBV6-3 to TRBJ2-7, with a weak D call TRBD2 (6 bases). CDR3 size: 18 residues. Germline CDR1 and CDR2: MNHEY and SVGEGT. Trimming removed 0 bases from V and 3 bases from J, with 21 bases in between. The CDR3 DNA reads TGTGCCAGCAGTTACTCGATACCCGGGGGTCGAATGAACTACGAGCAGTACTTC. It translates to CASSYSIPGGRMNYEQYF.

Only a few counts were recorded for this clone. V gene TRBV6-2 or TRBV6-3 combines with J gene TRBJ2-7; the match to TRBD1 covers 8 bases. Germline assignment: CDR1 MNHEY and CDR2 SVGEGT. The CDR3 extends over 12 amino acids. V lost 3 bases and J lost 12; bases outside the gene matches: 7. CDR3 DNA: TGTGCCAGCAGTTATTCCGGACAGGGTTGGTACTTC. Its translation is CASSYSGQGWYF.

Turning to this clone: Other DNA sequences in this specimen translate into the identical CDR3. This chain joins TRBV19 and TRBJ1-2, with no clear D. The V end was cut by 5 bases, the J end by 1 base, with 5 bases between. The CDR3 extends over 12 amino acids. Germline loops: CDR1 LNHDA, CDR2 SQIVND (reference sequence). In DNA form, the CDR3 reads TGTGCCAGTAGTCCGCGTAACTATGGCTACACCTTC. It specifies CASSPRNYGYTF.

This clone was detected a few times. The genes are TRBV28 and TRBJ1-2, with 8 bases that match TRBD1. This CDR3 spans 15 amino acids. The V gene's germline CDR1 is MDHEN and CDR2 SYDVKM. The ends lost 6 bases at V and 0 bases at J; junction bases unmatched: 6. The DNA for the CDR3 is TGTGCCAGCAGCCTGGACAGGGCCACTAACTATGGCTACACCTTC. Its protein product is CASSLDRATNYGYTF.

This sequence joins TRBV6-2 or TRBV6-3 and TRBJ2-1, with TRBD2 matching over 12 bases. Trimming cost V 5 bases and J 9 bases; bases outside gene matches: 8. CDR3 size: 15 residues. CDR1 is MNHEY and CDR2 is SVGEGT in the germline V gene. In DNA form, the CDR3 reads TGTGCCAGCAGTAGGACTAGCGGGGAAGGGGGTGAGCAGTTCTTC. Its protein is CASSRTSGEGGEQFF.

As concerns this clone: In the same sample, other DNA sequences code for this CDR3. The chain uses TRBV6-5 and TRBJ1-4; TRBD1 is a possible D gene (5 bases). Germline lookup yields CDR1 MNHEY and CDR2 SVGAGI. Trimming cost V 0 bases and J 8 bases, with 10 bases left between them. The CDR3 has 14 amino acids. DNA of the CDR3: TGTGCCAGCAGTTACTCAGGCAGGGTCGAAAAACTGTTTTTT. It codes for CASSYSGRVEKLFF.

The rearrangement uses TRBV6-2 or TRBV6-3 and TRBJ2-5; D gene unclear. V shed 2 bases and J shed 2 bases, with 6 bases lying between them. Germline V gene data show CDR1 as MNHEY and CDR2 as SVGEGT. The CDR3 extends over 13 amino acids. The CDR3 DNA sequence: TGTGCCAGCAGTTACGTCGGGCAAGAGACCCAGTACTTC. This encodes CASSYVGQETQYF.

V is TRBV5-4 and J is TRBJ1-2; 9 positions match TRBD1. Germline V gene data show CDR1 as SGHNT and CDR2 as YYREEE (reference sequence). Trimming removed 4 bases from V and 2 bases from J; junction bases left unmatched: 3. The CDR3 runs 14 residues. Written as DNA, the CDR3 is TGTGCCAGCAGCAACGGACAGGGGAACTATGGCTACACCTTC. Amino acids: CASSNGQGNYGYTF.

The chain combines TRBV29-1 with TRBJ2-7; possible D gene TRBD2, 6 bases. The CDR3 covers 12 residues. Trimming took off 7 bases at V and 6 bases at J, with 16 bases between the two ends. CDR1 is SQVTM and CDR2 is ANQGSEA in the germline V gene. CDR3 DNA: TGCAGCGCTGTGGCGTGGGGAGGCGAGCAGTACTTC. Protein product: CSAVAWGGEQYF.

The rearrangement joins TRBV4-3 to TRBJ2-7, with TRBD2 matching over 10 bases. This CDR3 comprises 16 residues. V shed 0 bases, J shed 3 bases, and the junction held 5 bases outside the gene matches. The V gene's germline CDR1 is LGHNA and CDR2 YSLEER. The CDR3 DNA reads as TGCGCCAGCAGCCAAGATTGGACTAGCGGCTTCTACGAGCAGTACTTC. This sequence encodes CASSQDWTSGFYEQYF.

The chain employs TRBV20-1 and TRBJ2-1; D not resolved. V lost 3 bases and J 6 bases, leaving 9 bases between the germline ends. The CDR3 covers 12 residues. Germline V CDR1 and CDR2: DFQATT, SNEGSKA (reference sequence). In nucleotides, the CDR3 is TGCAGTGCTAGTTTGCGGTTCAATGAGCAGTTCTTC. Translated, it gives CSASLRFNEQFF.

V and J are TRBV5-8 and TRBJ1-5, with 7 bases that match TRBD1. V was pared by 5 bases and J by 1 base, with 6 bases of the junction left unmatched. CDR1 is SGHTS, CDR2 YDEGEE, per germline. The CDR3 has 15 amino acids. Written as DNA, the CDR3 is TGTGCCAGCAGTTATACAGGGGTGAGCAATCAGCCCCAGCATTTT. It is translated as CASSYTGVSNQPQHF.

J is TRBJ2-7 and V is TRBV11-2; TRBD2 aligns across 10 bases. Germline V gives CDR1 SGHAT, CDR2 FQNNGV. The junction had 1 base not matched to a gene; V was cut back by 6 bases and J by 2 bases. The CDR3 length is 13 residues. The CDR3 DNA sequence: TGTGCCAGCAGACTAGCGGGGACCTACGAGCAGTACTTC. This translates into CASRLAGTYEQYF.

The genes are TRBV7-9 and TRBJ2-5; TRBD2 is a possible D gene (5 bases). Trimming took 2 bases from V and 4 from J, leaving 11 bases between them. The CDR3 runs to 14 residues. Germline V gives CDR1 SEHNR, CDR2 FQNEAQ (reference sequence). CDR3 nucleotide sequence: TGTGCCAGCAGCTTATTTCCGGGGAGAGAGACCCAGTACTTC. Residues: CASSLFPGRETQYF.

This sequence joins TRBV2 and TRBJ2-2; D is possibly TRBD2 (6 bases). Germline CDR1 reads SNHLY; CDR2 reads FYNNEI. The germline V and J ends were trimmed by 10 bases and 1 base, with 13 bases remaining between them. The CDR3 totals 14 residues. CDR3: CAIQMGGNTGELFF. In DNA, the CDR3 is TGTGCCATCCAAATGGGAGGGAACACCGGGGAGCTGTTTTTT.

The V gene is TRBV7-2, the J gene TRBJ2-7; TRBD2 is a possible D gene (7 bases). CDR1 and CDR2 (germline): SGHTA, FQGNSA. Trimming pared 3 bases from V and 0 bases from J, leaving 12 bases between. The CDR3 has 15 residues. CDR3 in DNA: TGTGCCAGCAGCTTCGGACTAGGGGGCTCCTACGAGCAGTACTTC. Its protein product is CASSFGLGGSYEQYF.

This chain connects TRBV5-1 to TRBJ1-6, with 7 bases matching TRBD1. The CDR3 sequence is 13 residues long. The trim removed 4 bases at V and 10 bases at J, leaving 5 bases unmatched. From germline, CDR1 is SGHRS and CDR2 YFSETQ. The CDR3 here is CASSATGNSPLHF. CDR3 nucleotide sequence: TGCGCCAGCAGCGCGACAGGGAACTCACCCCTCCACTTT. Using reference TRBV5-1 and TRBJ1-6 for the parts outside the CDR3, the full variable domain is KAGVTQTPRYLIKTRGQQVTLSCSPISGHRSVSWYQQTPGQGLQFLFEYFSETQRNKGNFPGRFSGRQFSNSRSEMNVSTLELGDSALYLCASSATGNSPLHFGNGTRLTVT.

The chain has TRBV5-6 and TRBJ1-1; D ambiguous. CDR1 and CDR2 (germline): SGHDT, YYEEEE. Trimming took off 0 bases at V and 0 bases at J, with 6 bases between the two ends. The CDR3 extends over 14 amino acids. Here the CDR3 reads CASSLGHMNTEAFF. The CDR3 coding sequence is TGTGCCAGCAGCTTGGGGCACATGAACACTGAAGCTTTCTTT.

This clone was observed once. The chain has TRBV4-2 and TRBJ2-7; no definite D call. This CDR3 region has 15 residues. Germline V gene lookup returns CDR1 LGHNA and CDR2 YNFKEQ. V shed 0 bases and J shed 0 bases, with 9 bases lying between them. CDR3 in DNA: TGTGCCAGCAGCCAAGAGGCAGTAATCTCCTACGAGCAGTACTTC. Protein product: CASSQEAVISYEQYF.

The chain uses TRBV5-1 and TRBJ2-6; D not certain. The CDR3 is 12 residues long. Per the germline V gene, CDR1 is SGHRS and CDR2 is YFSETQ. V lost 6 bases and J lost 2, with 3 bases in between. Here the CDR3 reads CASTAGANVLTF. The DNA for the CDR3 is TGCGCCAGCACAGCTGGGGCCAACGTCCTGACTTTC.

This clone appeared a few times. This chain uses TRBV7-3 with TRBJ1-1; D gene unclear. CDR3 length: 13 residues. Germline V lookup: CDR1 SGHTA, CDR2 FQGTGA. Trimming removed 2 bases at V and 1 base at J, with 5 bases between. CDR3 DNA: TGTGCCAGCAGCTTAGAGGGGAACACTGAAGCTTTCTTT. This translates into CASSLEGNTEAFF.

V and J are TRBV7-2 and TRBJ1-1, with D tentatively TRBD1 (5 bases). Germline-derived CDR1 and CDR2 are SGHTA and FQGNSA. V was cut by 5 bases and J by 2 bases, with 15 bases left in between. The CDR3 is 15 amino acids. The CDR3 coding sequence is TGTGCCAGCAGCGCCTCGAGGAGGGGAAACACTGAAGCTTTCTTT. This translates into CASSASRRGNTEAFF.

The chain employs TRBV19 and TRBJ1-2, with 7 positions matching TRBD1. Per germline, CDR1 LNHDA and CDR2 SQIVND (reference sequence). V shed 5 bases, J shed 4 bases, and the junction held 10 bases outside the gene matches. The CDR3 consists of 15 residues. The CDR3 DNA reads as TGTGCCAGTAGTGAACAGGGGCGGCTGGCCTATGGCTACACCTTC. As protein: CASSEQGRLAYGYTF.

The chain recombines TRBV28 with TRBJ1-2, with 8 bases aligning to TRBD1. The V and J ends lost 4 bases and 4 bases, in that order; junction bases with no gene match: 5. The CDR3 runs 14 residues. Germline-derived CDR1 and CDR2 are MDHEN and SYDVKM. The CDR3 sequence: CASSYQGAGYGYTF. The DNA of the CDR3 is TGTGCCAGCAGTTATCAGGGGGCAGGCTATGGCTACACCTTC.

The sample holds a few counts of this clone. The chain is built from TRBV7-9 and TRBJ1-2; possible D gene TRBD1, 5 bases. V lost 7 bases, J lost 0 bases, and 9 bases lay in between. The V gene's germline CDR1 is SEHNR and CDR2 FQNEAQ (reference sequence). The CDR3 covers 13 residues. CDR3 nucleotide sequence: TGTGCCAGCACCGCGACAGCTAACTATGGCTACACCTTC. This encodes CASTATANYGYTF.